The entry below gives a single T cell receptor (beta chain) sequence along with its context. The target antigen is unknown. This record comes from a study of cytomegalovirus exposure and HLA in healthy donors. Notes on the study in general: The records held CMV serostatus as the only immune exposure information.

This CDR3 is 17 amino acids long. The V gene end was trimmed by 1 base and the J gene end by 1 base; junction bases not matched to a gene: 5. Germline V gene sequence: CDR1 SGHTA, CDR2 FQGNSA. In the PCR, 60 Vbeta and 13 Jbeta primers were used. Libraries were prepared by immunoSEQ multiplex PCR; TCRdb keeps only in-frame clonotypes and omits some of them. The table shows around 130,000 clones, with more than 70% occurring only once. The TCR was taken from a woman in her sixties in good health and CMV-seronegative. The chain links TRBV7-2 to TRBJ2-7; 12 nucleotides line up with TRBD2. Sequenced input: PBMCs. The DNA of the CDR3 is TGTGCCAGCAGCTTAGGACTAGCGGGAGCTGGTTCCTACGAGCAGTACTTC. Amino acids: CASSLGLAGAGSYEQYF.